This is a list of T cell receptor beta chains from one sample in a study of Graves' ophthalmopathy and Graves' hyperthyroidism. From the multiplex PCR reads, TCRdb called clonotypes with MiXCR, one entry per CDR3 protein. The profile shows hundreds of thousands of distinct CDR3 sequences, approximately 15% of them singletons. Material for sequencing was peripheral blood. The receptors originated from a woman aged 18 to 35 with stable Graves' hyperthyroidism. The CDR3 runs from the conserved cysteine through the conserved F or W. D genes are given only for firm matches. Not all rows give a size; the values are once, few, many and, for expanded clones, a class.

j_call | clone_size | v_call | d_call | cdr3_nt | cdr3_aa
TRBJ1-1 | many | TRBV19 | - | TGTGCCAGTAGTATTCGAGGGCCCGGGGCTGAAGCTTTCTTT | CASSIRGPGAEAFF
TRBJ1-1 | once | TRBV5-1 | - | TGCGCCAGCAGCTGGGGGAATCGGGATTGGGGGACTGAAGCTTTCTTT | CASSWGNRDWGTEAFF
TRBJ2-4 | - | TRBV7-8 | - | TGTGCCAGCAGCCCTCATAGGATCCTACTAGCCAAAAACATTCAGTACTTC | CASSPHRILLAKNIQYF
TRBJ2-7 | many | TRBV2 | - | TGTGCCAGCGGGTTTGCTTCCAATTACGAGCAGTACTTC | CASGFASNYEQYF
TRBJ2-7 | - | TRBV6-2/TRBV6-3 | - | TGTGCCAGCAGTCACAGGGAATCCTACGAGCAGTACTTC | CASSHRESYEQYF
TRBJ2-7 | - | TRBV5-1 | TRBD2 | TGCGCCAGCAGCTTTGCGGGACTAGCGCGGTCCTACGAGCAGTACTTC | CASSFAGLARSYEQYF
TRBJ1-1 | many | TRBV11-1 | - | TGTGCCAGCAGCACGGAGGGGGTGAACACTGAAGCTTTCTTT | CASSTEGVNTEAFF
TRBJ2-7 | many | TRBV19 | TRBD2 | TGTGCCAGTAGGGCTAGCGGGGGGGCCTACGAGCAGTACTTC | CASRASGGAYEQYF
TRBJ2-7 | - | TRBV12-3/TRBV12-4 | - | TGTGCCAGCAGTTTTTTGGTGAGCGTCCGGGAGCAGTACTTC | CASSFLVSVREQYF
TRBJ2-2 | many | TRBV12-3/TRBV12-4 | - | TGTGCCAGCAGTCCCATATGGGGGCTCGACGGGGAGCTGTTTTTT | CASSPIWGLDGELFF
TRBJ1-2 | - | TRBV12-3/TRBV12-4 | - | TGTGCCAGCAATGGACGCGCTTATGGCTACACCTTC | CASNGRAYGYTF
TRBJ1-2 | many | TRBV5-1 | - | TGCGCCAGCAGCTTGGAGGCAGGGAATGGCTACACCTTC | CASSLEAGNGYTF
TRBJ2-7 | - | TRBV3-1 | TRBD2 | TGTGCCAGCAGCCAGGGGGCTAGCGGGGTCTACGAGCAGTACTTC | CASSQGASGVYEQYF
TRBJ2-2 | many | TRBV12-3/TRBV12-4 | - | TGTGCCAGCAGTTTCCTAGAAACGAACACCGGGGAGCTGTTTTTT | CASSFLETNTGELFF
TRBJ1-1 | many | TRBV7-6 | - | TGTGCCAGCAGCTTGTCCGGGACCCCGACGCAGGGAGCTTTCTTT | CASSLSGTPTQGAFF
TRBJ2-6 | few | TRBV20-1 | TRBD1 | TGCAGTGCTAGAGAGGGGACAGGGGGCTCTGGGGCCAACGTCCTGACTTTC | CSAREGTGGSGANVLTF
TRBJ1-2 | many | TRBV6-1 | - | TGTGCCAGCAGGGCGGGGGCGCAGGGCTACACCTTC | CASRAGAQGYTF
TRBJ2-5 | many | TRBV27 | - | TGTGCCGCGGGGAGGGGGGCCGAGGAGACCCAGTACTTC | CAAGRGAEETQYF
TRBJ2-5 | many | TRBV12-3/TRBV12-4 | - | TGTGCCAGCAGTCCTACAGGGTTTGGGACCCAGTACTTC | CASSPTGFGTQYF
TRBJ2-7 | many | TRBV6-5 | - | TGTGCCAGCAGTTACGGGCAGGGGATGGGCGAGCAGTACTTC | CASSYGQGMGEQYF
TRBJ2-3 | many | TRBV6-1 | - | TGTGCCAGCAGTGCCCAGCGGGATACGCAGTATTTT | CASSAQRDTQYF
TRBJ1-2 | - | TRBV4-2 | - | TGTGCCAGCACCACCTCCGCCGGGGTACCCTCGGGCTATGGCTACACCTTC | CASTTSAGVPSGYGYTF
TRBJ2-2 | many | TRBV24-1 | - | TGTGCCACCAGACAGGGACCGAACACCGGGGAGCTGTTTTTT | CATRQGPNTGELFF
TRBJ1-1 | many | TRBV13 | TRBD1 | TGTGCCAGCAGCCGGTTTTTAGGGACAGGGGGCCTGAACACTGAAGCTTTCTTT | CASSRFLGTGGLNTEAFF
TRBJ1-1 | many | TRBV19 | - | TGTGCCAGTAGTAGAGGACGGGAAATGAACACTGAAGCTTTCTTT | CASSRGREMNTEAFF
TRBJ1-1 | many | TRBV6-5 | TRBD1 | TGTGCCAGCAGTTACGACAGGGGAGGGAACACTGAAGCTTTCTTT | CASSYDRGGNTEAFF
TRBJ1-2 | many | TRBV28 | TRBD1 | TGTGCCAGCGCCCAGGGACAGGGAATTTATGGCTACACCTTC | CASAQGQGIYGYTF
TRBJ1-5 | many | TRBV12-3/TRBV12-4 | TRBD1 | TGTGCCAGCAGATACAGGGGACAGCCCCAGCATTTT | CASRYRGQPQHF
TRBJ2-5 | many | TRBV11-2 | TRBD1 | TGTGCCAGCAGCTTAAGGACAGGGGATAGACGAGAGACCCAGTACTTC | CASSLRTGDRRETQYF
TRBJ1-5 | many | TRBV28 | - | TGTGCCAGCAGTTTTACGGGGGCCTCCAATCAGCCCCAGCATTTT | CASSFTGASNQPQHF
TRBJ1-1 | many | TRBV27 | - | TGTGCCAGCAGTTTAGGACCATATAAGGGTGATACTGAAGCTTTCTTT | CASSLGPYKGDTEAFF
TRBJ1-2 | - | TRBV6-1 | - | TGTGCCAGTAGTGCAGGGGACGGCTACACCTTC | CASSAGDGYTF
TRBJ1-1 | many | TRBV15 | - | TGTGCCACCAGCAGAGATCCGGCCATGAACACTGAAGCTTTCTTT | CATSRDPAMNTEAFF
TRBJ1-1 | many | TRBV7-4 | - | TGTGCCAGCAGCCGACCTCAAGCTTTCTTT | CASSRPQAFF
TRBJ2-5 | many | TRBV20-1 | - | TGCAGTGCTAGTTCTCAAGAGACCCAGTACTTC | CSASSQETQYF
TRBJ2-5 | many | TRBV24-1 | - | TGTGCCACCAGTGAGGGGGAGACCCAGTACTTC | CATSEGETQYF
TRBJ1-1 | many | TRBV2 | - | TGTGCCAGCAGAAGAGGGACGGCGAACACTGAAGCTTTCTTT | CASRRGTANTEAFF
TRBJ1-2 | many | TRBV12-3/TRBV12-4 | - | TGTGCCAGCAGTGGGGGGGTGAACTATGGCTACACCTTC | CASSGGVNYGYTF
TRBJ1-1 | - | TRBV12-3/TRBV12-4 | - | TGTGCCAGCGTCCTTGGAGGTTCGAGGACTGAAGCTTTCTTT | CASVLGGSRTEAFF
TRBJ1-5 | - | TRBV7-8 | - | TGTGCCAGCAGCTTAGTTGCCTCCTCGCGGCCCCAGCACTTT | CASSLVASSRPQHF
TRBJ2-7 | many | TRBV7-2 | TRBD2 | TGTGCCAGCAGCTTACTGGGACTAGCGGGTGAGCAGTACTTC | CASSLLGLAGEQYF
TRBJ2-4 | many | TRBV28 | TRBD1 | TGTGCCAGCAGTTTCTCATGGGACAGATTTATAGCCAAAAACATTCAGTACTTC | CASSFSWDRFIAKNIQYF
TRBJ2-7 | - | TRBV10-2 | TRBD2 | TGCGCCAGCAGTGAGGACGGGGGGGCCAACGAGCAGTACTTC | CASSEDGGANEQYF
TRBJ1-5 | - | TRBV10-3 | - | TGTGCCATCAGTGAAGCGGGTAATCAGCCCCAGCATTTT | CAISEAGNQPQHF
TRBJ1-1 | many | TRBV6-4 | - | TGTGCCAGCAGTTCGTTCACTCGGAACACTGAAGCTTTCTTT | CASSSFTRNTEAFF
TRBJ2-5 | many | TRBV7-2 | - | TGTGCCAGCAGCTTAGCGGCGCTAATGGGAGAGACCCAGTACTTC | CASSLAALMGETQYF
TRBJ2-7 | many | TRBV6-5 | TRBD1 | TGTGCCAGCAGTTACTCGAGCAGGGGGACCTCCTACGAGCAGTACTTC | CASSYSSRGTSYEQYF
TRBJ1-3 | many | TRBV11-2 | TRBD1 | TGTGCCAGCAGTCAAGACGGGACAGGGAATGGAAACACCATATATTTT | CASSQDGTGNGNTIYF
TRBJ1-2 | many | TRBV7-9 | - | TGTGCCAGCAGCTTAGTGGCAGGAAACTATGGCTACACCTTC | CASSLVAGNYGYTF
TRBJ1-2 | many | TRBV19 | TRBD1 | TGTGCCAGTAGCGGGACAGGGACAAAAGATGGCTACACCTTC | CASSGTGTKDGYTF
TRBJ1-1 | - | TRBV12-3/TRBV12-4 | - | TGTGCCAGCAGCATGGGAAGTCAAGCTTTCTTT | CASSMGSQAFF
TRBJ1-2 | - | TRBV6-1 | - | TGTGCCAGCAGTGAACTGGCATCCTATGGCTACACCTTC | CASSELASYGYTF
TRBJ1-5 | once | TRBV12-3/TRBV12-4 | - | TGTGCCAGCAGTCCCAGCGGTCAGCCCCAGCATTTT | CASSPSGQPQHF
TRBJ1-5 | - | TRBV27 | TRBD1 | TGTGCCAGCAGTCCGAACAGGGGAGCCAATCAGCCCCAGCATTTT | CASSPNRGANQPQHF
TRBJ2-7 | many | TRBV2 | TRBD1 | TGTGCCAGCGGGCAGGGGGCCTACGAGCAGTACTTC | CASGQGAYEQYF
TRBJ1-2 | many | TRBV13 | - | TGTGCCAGCACCGAAAAACCGGGGAGCTATGGCTACACCTTC | CASTEKPGSYGYTF
TRBJ2-5 | - | TRBV12-3/TRBV12-4 | - | TGTGCCAGCAGCCTGACCCGGGCCCAGTACTTC | CASSLTRAQYF
TRBJ2-7 | - | TRBV7-6 | TRBD1 | TGTGCCAGCAGCCGGAAACTCCAGGGGGCGGTTTCCTACGAGCAGTACTTC | CASSRKLQGAVSYEQYF
TRBJ2-7 | - | TRBV6-1 | - | TGTGCCAGCGGTGAACCAGCCTACGAGCAGTACTTC | CASGEPAYEQYF